This T cell receptor beta chain was observed in a study of T cell responses to AZD1222 COVID-19 vaccine (dated by TCRdb to about 2021). At the level of the whole study: AZD1222 recipients given second doses at about 4 weeks or at about 12 weeks were pooled, since spike-specific TCR depth and breadth were not found to differ between the two schedules. TCR sequencing was performed for 233 trial participants, of whom 207 were given two doses of AZD1222 and 26 were given two doses of MenACWY control vaccine. Trial participants were enrolled into age subgroups of 18-55, 56-69 and 70-plus years, which contained 148, 28 and 57 TCR-sequenced participants, respectively. The research as a whole found: After two AZD1222 doses, both the breadth and the depth of spike-specific TCRs were significantly higher than at day 0 and than in MenACWY recipients. The 56-69-year group was small, and its depth increase did not reach significance, likely because of low power. Only five or six AZD1222 recipients were SARS-CoV-2 seropositive at baseline, limiting conclusions about previously exposed vaccinees. Because no samples from the day 14 peak response were available, repertoires could be characterized only after the peak T cell response. The vaccine-associated CD4 TCRs covered the entire spike protein, and the dominant responses fell in regions 160-218 and 743-854. Reportedly, almost half of the unique spike-specific TCRs recognized epitopes lying outside the regions that are mutated in the B.1.351 and B.1.1.7 variants. Participants were mostly white British, with more females than males. The authors suggested clonal diversity may have been underestimated.

Regarding this clone: Its antigen specificity is not known. Nothing much larger sits one base from this clone, and base qualities are not available.

CDR1 and CDR2 are drawn from the germline V gene (reference sequence): MNHNY, SVGAGI. From cysteine to phenylalanine, the CDR3 is 14 amino acids long. Of all the DNA, just the CDR3 is kept, 42 bases in frame from base 1. After removal of 8 bases from V and 3 bases from J, the junction retains 7 bases not matched to a gene. The CDR3 regions of human TCRbeta chains were analyzed by immunosequencing. Concerning the study's data processing: Repertoire TCRs were checked for matches against a reference library of SARS-CoV-2-specific TCRs that had been generated using the MIRA antigen-specificity platform. Breadth meant the fraction of unique TCRs that were SARS-CoV-2-associated, whereas depth meant the fraction of total T cells that were SARS-CoV-2-associated. Each spike-specific TCR was assigned to its reactive spike region and to a CD4 or CD8 class using the MIRA data. Log10-transformed breadth and depth values were compared by one-way ANOVA with Sidak's multiple comparisons tests. Drawn from immuneACCESS, this table holds only the in-frame rearrangements with V and J called that TCRdb kept. Clones are partly lost; checked studies trace under half to an unresolved V gene and leave the rest unexplained. V and J calls plus clone size are reproduced from that table; the DNA served to infer D and trimming. This sample holds roughly 99,000 clones; under 95% were observed only once. 20% to 25% of the sample is held by the ten biggest clonotypes.

Explained via the paper, the time point label denotes: baseline before first vaccination. Vaccinee samples were obtained from the UK trials COV001 and COV002, which included a single-blind randomized controlled phase 2/3 trial of AZD1222 (ChAdOx1 nCoV-19) in healthy adults. For TCRbeta chain sequencing, PBMC samples from trial participants were taken at day 0 and at day 28 after the second dose. The sequence was collected from an adult in good health. In this chain, TRBV6-6 is recombined with TRBJ1-1; TRBD1 agrees with 9 junctional bases. The sequencing here drew on peripheral blood, taken on day 0 of AZD1222 vaccination. The DNA reads TGTGCCAGCGGCCGGGACAGGGATCACACTGAAGCTTTCTTT. This is translated as CASGRDRDHTEAFF.